Listed here is a single TCR beta chain. This entry is derived from a study of control samples from healthy donors and cancer patients. Method: immunoSEQ multiplex PCR; TCRdb's copy keeps in-frame clones and lacks some. The table lists some 120,000 clones, around 91% of them singletons. Germline loops: CDR1 SGHAT, CDR2 FQNNGV. The CDR3 has 16 amino acids. V shed 0 bases, J shed 6 bases, and the junction held 7 bases outside the gene matches. This TCR was sampled from a woman aged 50 to 60 with colorectal cancer. The material sequenced was PBMCs. V and J are TRBV11-2 and TRBJ1-5; the match to TRBD1 covers 8 bases. CDR3 bases: TGTGCCAGCAGCTTAGATGGGAGACAGGGGTTTCAGCCCCAGCATTTT. It codes for CASSLDGRQGFQPQHF.